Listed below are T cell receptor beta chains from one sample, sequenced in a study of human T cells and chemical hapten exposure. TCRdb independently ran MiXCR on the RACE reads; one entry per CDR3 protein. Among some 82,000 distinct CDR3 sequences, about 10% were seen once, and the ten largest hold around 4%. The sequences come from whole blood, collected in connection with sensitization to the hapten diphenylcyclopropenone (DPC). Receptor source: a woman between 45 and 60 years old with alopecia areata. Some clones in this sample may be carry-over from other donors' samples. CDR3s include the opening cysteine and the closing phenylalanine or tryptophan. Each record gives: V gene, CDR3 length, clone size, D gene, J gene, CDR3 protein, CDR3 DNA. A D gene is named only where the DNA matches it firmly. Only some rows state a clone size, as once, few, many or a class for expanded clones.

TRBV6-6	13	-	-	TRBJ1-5	CASRDPARQPQHF	TGTGCCAGTCGAGACCCGGCGCGGCAGCCCCAGCATTTT
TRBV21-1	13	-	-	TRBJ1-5	CASSGGPNQPQHF	TGTGCCAGCAGCGGGGGGCCCAATCAGCCCCAGCATTTT
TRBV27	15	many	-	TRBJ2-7	CASSFGGMSSYEQYF	TGTGCCAGCAGTTTCGGAGGGATGAGCTCCTACGAGCAGTACTTC
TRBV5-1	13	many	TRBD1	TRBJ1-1	CASSRDRAAEAFF	TGCGCCAGCAGCCGTGACAGGGCCGCTGAAGCTTTCTTT
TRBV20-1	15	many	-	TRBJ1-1	CSARGGAVRNTEAFF	TGCAGTGCTAGAGGGGGCGCGGTTAGGAACACTGAAGCTTTCTTT
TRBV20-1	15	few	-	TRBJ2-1	CSASPGDSPYNEQFF	TGCAGTGCTAGCCCCGGGGACTCGCCTTACAATGAGCAGTTCTTC
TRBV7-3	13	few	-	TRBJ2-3	CASSSRLTDTQYF	TGTGCCAGCAGCTCCCGGCTCACAGATACGCAGTATTTT
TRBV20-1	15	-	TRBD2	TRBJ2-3	CSAYSGRTSTDTQYF	TGCAGTGCCTATAGCGGGAGGACCTCCACAGATACGCAGTATTTT
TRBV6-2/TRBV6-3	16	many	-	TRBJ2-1	CASSYSRERAYNEQFF	TGTGCCAGCAGTTACTCTAGGGAACGGGCTTACAATGAGCAGTTCTTC
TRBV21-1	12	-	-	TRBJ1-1	CASSKGNTEAFF	TGTGCCAGCAGCAAGGGGAACACTGAAGCTTTCTTT
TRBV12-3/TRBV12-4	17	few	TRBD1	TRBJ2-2	CASSLLGDRILRGELFF	TGTGCCAGCAGTTTACTAGGGGACAGGATCCTCCGGGGGGAGCTGTTTTTT
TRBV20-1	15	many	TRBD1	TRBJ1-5	CSARDWPGGNQPQHF	TGCAGTGCTAGAGATTGGCCAGGGGGGAATCAGCCCCAGCATTTT
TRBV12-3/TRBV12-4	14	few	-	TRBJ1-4	CASSLQGWNEKLFF	TGTGCCAGCAGTTTGCAGGGATGGAATGAAAAACTGTTTTTT
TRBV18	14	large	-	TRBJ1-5	CASSPQGYYQPQHF	TGTGCCAGCTCACCCCAGGGGTATTATCAGCCCCAGCATTTT
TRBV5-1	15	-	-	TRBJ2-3	CASTKGTAYTDTQYF	TGCGCCAGCACAAAAGGGACGGCGTACACAGATACGCAGTATTTT
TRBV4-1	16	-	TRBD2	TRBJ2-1	CASSQGSGRTDNEQFF	TGCGCCAGCAGCCAAGGTAGCGGGAGGACCGACAATGAGCAGTTCTTC
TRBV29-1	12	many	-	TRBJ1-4	CSVSRQGEKLFF	TGCAGCGTTTCCCGCCAGGGGGAAAAACTGTTTTTT
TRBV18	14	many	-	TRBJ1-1	CASSPTGPNTEAFF	TGTGCCAGCTCACCTACAGGTCCGAACACTGAAGCTTTCTTT
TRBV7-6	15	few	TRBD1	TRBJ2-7	CASSYGTGLTYEQYF	TGTGCCAGCAGCTACGGGACAGGCCTAACCTACGAGCAGTACTTC
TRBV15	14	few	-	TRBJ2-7	CATSNRRVGEEQYF	TGTGCCACCAGCAACCGGAGGGTAGGGGAAGAGCAGTACTTC
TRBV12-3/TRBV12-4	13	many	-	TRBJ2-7	CASTRLPSYEQYF	TGTGCCAGCACTAGACTACCTTCCTACGAGCAGTACTTC
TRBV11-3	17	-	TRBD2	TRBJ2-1	CASSPSGTPVEYHEQFF	TGTGCCAGCAGCCCAAGCGGGACCCCGGTTGAGTATCATGAGCAGTTCTTC
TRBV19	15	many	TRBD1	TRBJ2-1	CASNSPGQGANEQFF	TGTGCCAGTAATTCACCGGGACAGGGGGCCAATGAGCAGTTCTTC
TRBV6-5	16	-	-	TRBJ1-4	CASRGPGQPTNEKLFF	TGTGCCAGCAGAGGACCCGGACAGCCGACTAATGAAAAACTGTTTTTT
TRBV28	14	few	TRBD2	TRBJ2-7	CASREIAGAYEQYF	TGTGCCAGCAGGGAAATAGCGGGAGCCTACGAGCAGTACTTC
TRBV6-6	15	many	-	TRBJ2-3	CASSRGTANTDTQYF	TGTGCCAGCAGCCGCGGGACAGCGAACACAGATACGCAGTATTTT